Following are 27 T cell receptor beta chains from one sample sequenced in a study of cytomegalovirus exposure and HLA in healthy donors (dated by TCRdb to about 2017). The library relied on the immunoSEQ multiplex PCR assay. A mixture of 60 forward primers for TCR Vbeta segments and 13 reverse primers for TCR Jbeta segments was used in the multiplex PCR. TCRdb stores this immuneACCESS table with in-frame sequences only. Part of the clones is absent; in the studies checked, under half of the shortfall reflects unresolved V genes, and no reason is known for the rest. The sample table lists 200,000 or so clones, roughly three quarters of them with a count of one. About 1.7% of the sample is held by the ten biggest clonotypes. Specimen: PBMCs. The receptor set was obtained from a man aged 45-65 years in good health and CMV-seronegative.

This chain links TRBV6-1 with TRBJ2-7; TRBD2 might be the D (6 bases). Trimming pared 5 bases from V and 6 bases from J, leaving 14 bases between. The germline V gene has CDR1 MNHNS and CDR2 SASEGT. The CDR3 is 13 amino acids. In DNA, the CDR3 is TGTGCCAGCAGTTTCATAGCGGAAGGCGAGCAGTACTTC. Translated, it gives CASSFIAEGEQYF.

The table lists this clone with a few counts. The CDR3 here is CASSLSGGINTDTQYF. The CDR3 DNA follows: TGTGCCAGCAGTTTAAGCGGGGGGATCAACACAGATACGCAGTATTTT. The chain has TRBV27 and TRBJ2-3; 9 bases agree with TRBD2. The trim removed 2 bases at V and 2 bases at J, leaving 5 bases unmatched. Germline CDR1 MNHEY, CDR2 SMNVEV (reference sequence). The CDR3 contains 16 residues.

This rearrangement joins TRBV7-2 to TRBJ2-1; 9 bases agree with TRBD1. V trimming: 5 bases; J trimming: 6 bases; junction bases outside the gene matches: 8. This CDR3 region has 15 residues. Germline CDR1 SGHTA, CDR2 FQGNSA. The CDR3 DNA sequence: TGTGCCAGCAGCCCCGGGACAGGGCGCTCCAATGAGCAGTTCTTC. Translated, it gives CASSPGTGRSNEQFF.

The chain joins TRBV6-5 to TRBJ1-4; D gene unclear. The CDR3 is 15 amino acids. V lost 6 bases, J lost 0 bases, and 11 bases lay in between. Looked up from germline, CDR1 is MNHEY and CDR2 is SVGAGI. Here the CDR3 DNA reads TGTGCCAGCAGGGTAAACGGAGCAACTAATGAAAAACTGTTTTTT. Protein sequence: CASRVNGATNEKLFF.

J is TRBJ1-3 and V is TRBV6-6; a weak D match, TRBD1 (5 bases). Trimming removed 6 bases at V and 0 bases at J, with 9 bases between. Germline V CDR1 and CDR2: MNHNY, SVGAGI (reference sequence). The CDR3 is 14 amino acids. The CDR3 coding sequence is TGTGCCAGCAGACCCGACAGCTCTGGAAACACCATATATTTT. Its protein product is CASRPDSSGNTIYF.

This sequence joins TRBV5-4 and TRBJ2-7, with 9 bases that match TRBD1. The V and J ends lost 4 bases and 3 bases, in that order; junction bases with no gene match: 8. The germline V gene has CDR1 SGHNT and CDR2 YYREEE (reference sequence). This CDR3 spans 15 amino acids. The CDR3 nucleotides are TGTGCCAGCAGCGACCGGGACAGGGTAAACTACGAGCAGTACTTC. Translation gives CASSDRDRVNYEQYF.

The V gene is TRBV6-4, the J gene TRBJ2-7; TRBD1 aligns across 9 bases. Per germline, CDR1 MRHNA and CDR2 SNTAGT. The CDR3 runs to 14 residues. V lost 3 bases and J lost 3; bases outside the gene matches: 3. The CDR3 protein is CASSEETGGYEQYF. The CDR3, as DNA: TGTGCCAGCAGTGAGGAGACAGGGGGCTACGAGCAGTACTTC.

The chain is built from TRBV4-2 and TRBJ2-5, with 10 bases matching TRBD2. The closer fit of TRBJ2-7 to the DNA end suggests the J call may be wrong. This CDR3 region has 16 residues. Germline assignment: CDR1 LGHNA and CDR2 YNFKEQ. This CDR3 is CASSQEAGGRYYEQYF. The CDR3 DNA reads TGTGCCAGCAGCCAAGAAGCGGGGGGGCGTTACTACGAGCAGTACTTC.

The chain recombines TRBV9 with TRBJ2-1; TRBD2 matches at 8 bases. The CDR3 spans 17 residues. Germline CDR1 is SGDLS and CDR2 is YYNGEE. With V trimmed by 0 bases and J by 0 bases, 5 bases remained unmatched. In DNA form, the CDR3 reads TGTGCCAGCAGCGTAGGGGCTAGCGGGCCCTCCTACAATGAGCAGTTCTTC. Residues: CASSVGASGPSYNEQFF.

This chain joins TRBV11-2 and TRBJ1-3; 7 bases are shared with TRBD1. CDR1 is SGHAT and CDR2 is FQNNGV in the germline V gene. The CDR3 loop spans 16 amino acids. J was trimmed by 0 bases and V by 3 bases; bases with no gene match: 5. CDR3 in amino acids: CASSLRGQLSGNTIYF. CDR3 DNA: TGTGCCAGCAGCTTGAGGGGGCAGCTCTCTGGAAACACCATATATTTT.

This clone was seen only once. The gene calls are TRBV7-9 and TRBJ1-5; maybe TRBD1 (5 bases). In germline, CDR1 is SEHNR, CDR2 FQNEAQ (reference sequence). There are 15 residues in the CDR3. The V and J ends lost 3 bases and 4 bases respectively, with 13 bases between them. The CDR3 spells CASSLGQGLNQPQHF. The CDR3 region has the DNA TGTGCCAGCAGCTTGGGGCAGGGCTTGAATCAGCCCCAGCATTTT.

V is TRBV5-6 and J is TRBJ1-5; no reliable D call. This CDR3 has 12 amino acids. V lost 3 bases and J lost 5, with 6 bases in between. The germline CDR1 and CDR2 sequences are SGHDT and YYEEEE. The CDR3 sequence is CASSSGDQPQHF. DNA for the CDR3: TGTGCCAGCAGCTCCGGGGATCAGCCCCAGCATTTT.

This chain links TRBV11-2 with TRBJ1-3; no reliable D call. V was shortened by 3 bases and J by 0 bases, with 18 bases between the two germline ends. CDR3 size: 18 residues. The germline CDR1 and CDR2 sequences are SGHAT and FQNNGV. CDR3: CASSFRRWNKLSGNTIYF. Here the CDR3 DNA reads TGTGCCAGCAGCTTTCGGCGGTGGAATAAGCTCTCTGGAAACACCATATATTTT.

The rearrangement joins TRBV4-2 to TRBJ2-3; perhaps TRBD2 as D (5 bases). Germline CDR1 and CDR2: LGHNA and YNFKEQ. The germline V and J ends were trimmed by 10 bases and 0 bases, with 17 bases remaining between them. This CDR3 is built from 15 residues. CDR3 in amino acids: CATSLLASSTDTQYF. The DNA for the CDR3 is TGTGCCACTTCATTATTAGCGTCTAGCACAGATACGCAGTATTTT.

This clone appeared once. This CDR3 is CASSQVGEGSYEQYF. CDR3 bases: TGTGCCAGCAGCCAAGTAGGGGAAGGGTCCTACGAGCAGTACTTC. The genes are TRBV4-2 and TRBJ2-7, with D maybe TRBD1 (5 bases). The CDR3 is 15 residues long. Germline values: CDR1 LGHNA, CDR2 YNFKEQ. With 1 base removed from V and 1 base from J, the gap between germline ends came to 11 bases.

Regarding this clone: Other nucleotide sequences from this sample produce the same CDR3. This rearrangement joins TRBV10-3 to TRBJ1-1; possibly TRBD1 for D (6 bases). This CDR3 is 13 amino acids long. Deletions cut 6 bases from V and 1 base from J, with 9 bases between. Per germline, CDR1 ENHRY and CDR2 SYGVKD. This CDR3 is CAIRRTENTEAFF. The CDR3 nucleotides read TGTGCCATCAGGAGGACAGAGAACACTGAAGCTTTCTTT.

The chain couples TRBV7-8 to TRBJ2-1, with D perhaps TRBD2 (6 bases). The germline V gene has CDR1 SGHVS and CDR2 FQNEAQ. The CDR3 runs to 11 residues. Trimming cost V 7 bases and J 7 bases, with 8 bases left between them. The CDR3 protein is CASMEGNEQFF. The DNA for the CDR3 is TGTGCCAGCATGGAGGGGAATGAGCAGTTCTTC.

The chain employs TRBV5-4 and TRBJ2-2; D ambiguous. The germline CDR1 and CDR2 sequences are SGHNT and YYREEE (reference sequence). V was clipped by 4 bases and J by 0 bases, with 7 bases between them. The CDR3 extends over 14 amino acids. The CDR3 region has the DNA TGTGCCAGCAGCCCAACATCGAACACCGGGGAGCTGTTTTTT. It is translated as CASSPTSNTGELFF.

V is TRBV7-2 and J is TRBJ1-6, with 10 nucleotides matching TRBD1. CDR3 length: 15 amino acids. The V gene's germline CDR1 is SGHTA and CDR2 FQGNSA. V lost 3 bases to trimming and J lost 8 bases; unmatched junction nucleotides: 4. CDR3 residues: CASSFSGTGDSPLHF. The CDR3 DNA sequence: TGTGCCAGCAGCTTCTCAGGGACAGGGGATTCACCCCTCCACTTT.

A single count supports this clone. The J gene is TRBJ1-1, the V gene TRBV28; 10 bases agree with TRBD1. Looked up from germline, CDR1 is MDHEN and CDR2 is SYDVKM. The CDR3 length is 14 residues. V lost 5 bases to trimming and J lost 3 bases; unmatched junction nucleotides: 3. The CDR3: CASSPTGGYTEAFF. CDR3 sequence (DNA): TGTGCCAGCAGTCCGACAGGGGGCTACACTGAAGCTTTCTTT. Looking up the rest from reference TRBV28 and TRBJ1-1 gives the full variable domain: DVKVTQSSRYLVKRTGEKVFLECVQDMDHENMFWYRQDPGLGLRLIYFSYDVKMKEKGDIPEGYSVSREKKERFSLILESASTNQTSMYLCASSPTGGYTEAFFGQGTRLTVV.

V usage is TRBV7-6 and J usage is TRBJ2-1; 10 positions match TRBD1. The junction had 2 bases not matched to a gene; V was cut back by 3 bases and J by 9 bases. The CDR3 is 13 residues long. CDR1 is SGHVS and CDR2 is FNYEAQ in the germline V gene. The CDR3 protein is CASSLTGGTEQFF. The CDR3 DNA reads TGTGCCAGCAGCTTGACAGGGGGCACTGAGCAGTTCTTC.

A remark on this clone: The junction shows a germline mismatch at one end, possibly a read error. The chain carries TRBV7-9 and TRBJ1-1; D gene uncertain. Germline V gives CDR1 SEHNR, CDR2 FQNEAQ (reference sequence). The length of the CDR3 is 16 residues. The CDR3 sequence: CSSSPMRSKGNTEAFF. CDR3 bases: TGTTCCAGCAGCCCCATGAGGAGTAAAGGGAACACTGAAGCTTTCTTT.

J is TRBJ2-1 and V is TRBV9; D remains ambiguous. The CDR3 extends over 13 amino acids. Trimming shortened V by 3 bases and J by 8 bases, and 12 bases separated the two germline ends. CDR1 and CDR2 (germline): SGDLS, YYNGEE. The CDR3 region is CASSANRIDEQFF. Written as DNA, the CDR3 is TGTGCCAGCAGCGCGAATAGAATCGATGAGCAGTTCTTC.

Points on this clone: The same CDR3 is also encoded by other DNA sequences in this sample. This sequence joins TRBV18 and TRBJ1-5; 8 positions agree with TRBD1. The ends lost 3 bases at V and 4 bases at J; junction bases unmatched: 2. CDR3 length: 14 amino acids. Per the germline V gene, CDR1 is KGHSH and CDR2 is LQKENI. The CDR3 loop reads CASSPGTGNQPQHF. CDR3 in DNA: TGTGCCAGCTCACCCGGGACAGGTAATCAGCCCCAGCATTTT.

This chain joins TRBV7-9 and TRBJ2-7; 11 bases match TRBD2. J gave up 3 bases and V 4 bases, and 2 bases lay outside the gene matches. The CDR3 spans 14 residues. From germline, CDR1 is SEHNR and CDR2 FQNEAQ (reference sequence). The CDR3 sequence: CASSSGTSGYEQYF. In DNA, the CDR3 is TGTGCCAGCAGCTCAGGGACTAGCGGCTACGAGCAGTACTTC.

V is TRBV5-8 and J is TRBJ2-5; 8 positions agree with TRBD1. Germline CDR1 and CDR2: SGHTS and YDEGEE. The length of the CDR3 is 16 residues. J was trimmed by 0 bases and V by 0 bases; bases with no gene match: 4. In nucleotides, the CDR3 is TGTGCCAGCAGCTTGGTCGGACAGGGAGACCAAGAGACCCAGTACTTC. Protein product: CASSLVGQGDQETQYF.

CDR3 sequence (DNA): TGTGCCAGTAGTATCAGCGGGACAACGAACACCGGGGAGCTGTTTTTT. Protein product: CASSISGTTNTGELFF. The chain recombines TRBV19 with TRBJ2-2, with TRBD2 as a possible D gene (7 bases). CDR3 size: 16 residues. Germline loops: CDR1 LNHDA, CDR2 SQIVND (reference sequence). V was trimmed by 3 bases and J by 0 bases, leaving 11 bases between them.